Below are 12 T cell receptor beta chains sequenced from a single sample in a study of blood T cell repertoires in COVID-19. Assay: immunoSEQ multiplex PCR; the TCRdb copy retains only in-frame clones and omits some. The sample includes some 160,000 clones, 79% of them seen just once. The sequencing input was peripheral blood. The source is a man aged 50 to 59 with active or convalescent COVID-19.

The V call is TRBV7-2, the J call TRBJ2-1, with D perhaps TRBD1 (5 bases). The CDR3 totals 13 residues. With 5 bases removed from V and 7 bases from J, the gap between germline ends came to 12 bases. Germline lookup yields CDR1 SGHTA and CDR2 FQGNSA. CDR3: CASSMDTPNEQFF. DNA for the CDR3: TGTGCCAGCAGCATGGACACACCGAATGAGCAGTTCTTC.

This clone was observed a few times. The chain combines TRBV6-5 with TRBJ1-1, with D possibly being TRBD1 (5 bases). CDR1 is MNHEY, CDR2 SVGAGI, per germline. The CDR3 has 13 amino acids. Trimming left V 2 bases short and J 4 bases short, with 8 bases between. CDR3 sequence: CASSYGAGTEAFF. The CDR3 bases are TGTGCCAGCAGTTACGGGGCCGGCACTGAAGCTTTCTTT.

The V and J genes are TRBV15 and TRBJ2-3; 16 bases align to TRBD2. This CDR3 is built from 20 residues. The junction had 14 bases not matched to a gene; V was cut back by 5 bases and J by 3 bases. The germline V gene encodes CDR1 LNHNV and CDR2 YYDKDF (reference sequence). The CDR3 bases are TGTGCCACCAGCGCTCGGCTCCCGGGACTAGCGGGAGGGGGGACAGATACGCAGTATTTT. Its protein product is CATSARLPGLAGGGTDTQYF.

This clone was seen at least ten times. This chain links TRBV12-1 with TRBJ1-6; the DNA was not compared with TRBD1, the D call given in the table. TRBV12-1 is listed as a pseudogene. The CDR3 is made up of 17 amino acids. CDR3 nucleotide sequence: TGTGCCAGCAGCCAGGAGCGCAGGGAAGGGTTTAATTCACCCCTCCACTTT. Protein sequence: CASSQERREGFNSPLHF.

A few counts support this clone. The chain employs TRBV5-1 and TRBJ1-1; 7 bases fit TRBD1. Germline-derived CDR1 and CDR2 are SGHRS and YFSETQ. The CDR3 is made up of 15 amino acids. V shed 0 bases, J shed 5 bases, and the junction held 7 bases outside the gene matches. DNA of the CDR3: TGCGCCAGCAGCTTGGACAGGGGATTGGGAACTGAAGCTTTCTTT. Protein product: CASSLDRGLGTEAFF.

This clone was detected once. The chain links TRBV5-8 to TRBJ1-1; D is unresolved. This CDR3 region has 9 residues. Trimming stripped 4 bases from V and 11 bases from J, with 6 bases between. Germline CDR1 SGHTS, CDR2 YDEGEE. The CDR3 protein is CASSERAFF. The CDR3 DNA sequence: TGTGCCAGCAGCGAGAGGGCTTTCTTT.

In the case of this clone: One end of the junction varies from germline; a read error may be responsible. V usage is TRBV7-7 and J usage is TRBJ2-7; D perhaps matches TRBD2 (5 bases). The CDR3 totals 13 residues. From germline, CDR1 is SSHAT and CDR2 FNYEAQ (reference sequence). Here the CDR3 reads CASSQDPTGEQYF. DNA for the CDR3: TGTGCTAGCAGCCAGGACCCAACGGGGGAGCAGTACTTC.

The CDR3 loop is CASSPLSGKNIQYF. The CDR3, as DNA: TGTGCCAGCAGCCCCCTCAGCGGCAAAAACATTCAGTACTTC. The genes are TRBV5-6 and TRBJ2-4, with D perhaps matching TRBD2 (5 bases). Trimming took off 4 bases at V and 3 bases at J, with 11 bases between the two ends. The V gene's germline CDR1 is SGHDT and CDR2 YYEEEE. This CDR3 comprises 14 residues.

The chain carries TRBV5-4 and TRBJ1-2; D remains unclear. CDR1 is SGHNT and CDR2 is YYREEE in the germline V gene (reference sequence). The CDR3 extends over 16 amino acids. The V end was cut by 5 bases, the J end by 2 bases, with 19 bases between. In nucleotides, the CDR3 is TGTGCCAGCAGACAGCGGCTCGGACTAGGGAACTATGGCTACACCTTC. Translation gives CASRQRLGLGNYGYTF.

The chain is built from TRBV6-5 and TRBJ1-2, with D unclear. This CDR3 has 13 residues. The germline V gene has CDR1 MNHEY and CDR2 SVGAGI. Trimming shortened V by 0 bases and J by 8 bases, and 10 bases separated the two germline ends. CDR3 coding DNA: TGTGCCAGCAGTTACTCGGGTCAGGCAGGCTACACCTTC. Translated: CASSYSGQAGYTF.

This chain links TRBV28 with TRBJ2-2, with a possible D match to TRBD2 (5 bases). From germline, CDR1 is MDHEN and CDR2 SYDVKM. V lost 3 bases, J lost 4 bases, and 9 bases lay in between. CDR3 length equals 14 residues. This CDR3 reads CASSFPEGTGELFF. The CDR3 bases are TGTGCCAGCAGTTTTCCCGAGGGCACCGGGGAGCTGTTTTTT.

This chain connects TRBV30 to TRBJ2-3; 9 bases agree with TRBD2. Per germline, CDR1 GTSNPN and CDR2 SVGIG (reference sequence). With V trimmed by 8 bases and J by 10 bases, 16 bases remained unmatched. CDR3 size: 14 residues. CDR3 DNA: TGTGCCGGGGCCTTAGCGGGAGAAGGAGGAGCGCAGTATTTT. It specifies CAGALAGEGGAQYF.